The 6 T cell receptor beta chains presented below share a single source sample, sequenced in a study of OX40 agonist ivuxolimab in advanced cancers. The assay was immunoSEQ multiplex PCR, and TCRdb's table has in-frame clones only and misses some. This table holds some 11,000 clones, less than 85% found once. The sequenced sample was CD4+ or CD8+ T cells sorted from blood, obtained in a trial of the OX40 agonist ivuxolimab. These receptors all stem from an adult with an advanced solid tumor such as melanoma, head and neck, liver or kidney cancer.

The table lists this clone with a count of one. The chain couples TRBV6-1 to TRBJ2-7; 8 bases are shared with TRBD2. V was pared by 5 bases and J by 9 bases, with 12 bases of the junction left unmatched. Per the germline V gene, CDR1 is MNHNS and CDR2 is SASEGT. The CDR3 contains 14 residues. CDR3 sequence (DNA): TGTGCCAGCAGTCCGGGCCCCATAGCGGGAACGCAGTACTTC. Its protein product is CASSPGPIAGTQYF.

The chain recombines TRBV28 with TRBJ2-1; D may be TRBD2 (5 bases). This CDR3 has 13 residues. Looked up from germline, CDR1 is MDHEN and CDR2 is SYDVKM. V was pared by 5 bases and J by 9 bases, with 14 bases between. Here the CDR3 reads CASSPLRAGEQFF. Here the CDR3 DNA reads TGTGCCAGCAGTCCGTTGAGGGCGGGTGAGCAGTTCTTC.

CDR3 DNA: TGTGCCAGCTCCCAAGGGTGGCCCTACGAGCAGTACTTC. This codes for CASSQGWPYEQYF. V gene TRBV9 combines with J gene TRBJ2-7; D is uncertain. CDR3 length: 13 residues. V was cut by 7 bases and J by 2 bases, with 13 bases left in between. The germline gives CDR1 SGDLS, CDR2 YYNGEE. Looking up the rest from reference TRBV9 and TRBJ2-7 gives the full variable domain: DSGVTQTPKHLITATGQRVTLRCSPRSGDLSVYWYQQSLDQGLQFLIQYYNGEERAKGNILERFSAQQFPDLHSELNLSSLELGDSALYFCASSQGWPYEQYFGPGTRLTVT.

This chain links TRBV4-1 with TRBJ1-1, with TRBD1 as a possible D gene (5 bases). The CDR3 spans 15 residues. V was cut by 0 bases and J by 6 bases, with 14 bases left in between. Per germline, CDR1 MGHRA and CDR2 YSYEKL. The CDR3 here is CASSQEYSRVPEAFF. For the CDR3, the DNA is TGCGCCAGCAGCCAAGAATACTCCAGGGTACCTGAAGCTTTCTTT.

The J gene is TRBJ2-3, the V gene TRBV27; tentative D call: TRBD1 (6 bases). V was pared by 5 bases and J by 3 bases, with 12 bases between. Germline V lookup: CDR1 MNHEY, CDR2 SMNVEV (reference sequence). The CDR3 loop spans 14 amino acids. The CDR3 DNA reads TGTGCCAGCAGTCACAAACAGGGAACAGATACGCAGTATTTT. It codes for CASSHKQGTDTQYF.

CDR3 protein: CASSPGTGSLDEQFF. The CDR3 coding sequence is TGTGCCAGCAGCCCCGGGACAGGGTCGTTGGATGAGCAGTTCTTC. The chain combines TRBV27 with TRBJ2-1; 9 nucleotides match TRBD1. This CDR3 spans 15 amino acids. J was trimmed by 8 bases and V by 6 bases; bases with no gene match: 11. CDR1 and CDR2 from the germline V gene are MNHEY and SMNVEV (reference sequence).